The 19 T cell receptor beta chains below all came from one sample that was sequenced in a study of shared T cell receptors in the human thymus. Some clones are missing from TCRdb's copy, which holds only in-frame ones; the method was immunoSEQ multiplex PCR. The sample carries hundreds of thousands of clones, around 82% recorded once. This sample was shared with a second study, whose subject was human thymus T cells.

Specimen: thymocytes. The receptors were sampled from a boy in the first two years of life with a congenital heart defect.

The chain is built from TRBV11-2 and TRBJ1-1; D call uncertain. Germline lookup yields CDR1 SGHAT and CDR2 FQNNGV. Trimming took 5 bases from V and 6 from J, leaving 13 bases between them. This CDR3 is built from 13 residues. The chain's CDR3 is CASSLSGGAEAFF. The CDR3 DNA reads TGTGCCAGCAGCCTTAGTGGAGGCGCTGAAGCTTTCTTT.

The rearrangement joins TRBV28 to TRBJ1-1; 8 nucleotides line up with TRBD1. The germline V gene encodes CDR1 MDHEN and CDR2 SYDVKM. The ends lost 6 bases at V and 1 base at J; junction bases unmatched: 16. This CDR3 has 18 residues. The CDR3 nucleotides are TGTGCCAGCAGCCTGGAGGGGGGACAGGAGTTTAGGAACACTGAAGCTTTCTTT. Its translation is CASSLEGGQEFRNTEAFF.

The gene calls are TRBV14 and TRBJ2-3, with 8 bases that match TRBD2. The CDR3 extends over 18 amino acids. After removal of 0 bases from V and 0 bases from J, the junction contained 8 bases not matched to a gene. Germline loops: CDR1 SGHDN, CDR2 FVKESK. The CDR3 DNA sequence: TGTGCCAGCAGCCAAGATCGGAAACTAGCGGCAAGCACAGATACGCAGTATTTT. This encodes CASSQDRKLAASTDTQYF.

In DNA, the CDR3 is TGTGCCAGCAGTCCGTCAGGGGGCCTGAACACTGAAGCTTTCTTT. Amino acids: CASSPSGGLNTEAFF. The chain links TRBV28 to TRBJ1-1, with 8 bases fitting TRBD1. Germline values: CDR1 MDHEN, CDR2 SYDVKM. This CDR3 spans 15 amino acids. Unmatched junction bases numbered 5, after V lost 5 bases and J lost 0 bases. Together with reference TRBV28 and TRBJ1-1, the CDR3 gives the full variable domain: DVKVTQSSRYLVKRTGEKVFLECVQDMDHENMFWYRQDPGLGLRLIYFSYDVKMKEKGDIPEGYSVSREKKERFSLILESASTNQTSMYLCASSPSGGLNTEAFFGQGTRLTVV.

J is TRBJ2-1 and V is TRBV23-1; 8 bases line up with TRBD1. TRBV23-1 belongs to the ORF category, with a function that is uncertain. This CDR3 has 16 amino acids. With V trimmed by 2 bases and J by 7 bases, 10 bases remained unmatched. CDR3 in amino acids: CASSQPPRTGRNEQFF. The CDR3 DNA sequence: TGCGCCAGCAGTCAACCCCCCCGGACAGGGCGGAATGAGCAGTTCTTC.

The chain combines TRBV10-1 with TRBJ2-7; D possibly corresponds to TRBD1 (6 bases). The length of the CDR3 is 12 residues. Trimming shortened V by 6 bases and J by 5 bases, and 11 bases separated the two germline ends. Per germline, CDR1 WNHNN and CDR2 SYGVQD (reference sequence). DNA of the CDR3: TGCGCCAGCAGCTTACAGGGCCACGAGCAGTACTTC. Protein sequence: CASSLQGHEQYF.

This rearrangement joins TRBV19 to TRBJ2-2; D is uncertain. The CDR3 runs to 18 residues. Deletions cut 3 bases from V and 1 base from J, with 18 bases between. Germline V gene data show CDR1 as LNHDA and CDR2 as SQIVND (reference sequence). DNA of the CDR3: TGTGCCAGTAGTATTAAGTCCGGAGCGACGGGGAACACCGGGGAGCTGTTTTTT. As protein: CASSIKSGATGNTGELFF.

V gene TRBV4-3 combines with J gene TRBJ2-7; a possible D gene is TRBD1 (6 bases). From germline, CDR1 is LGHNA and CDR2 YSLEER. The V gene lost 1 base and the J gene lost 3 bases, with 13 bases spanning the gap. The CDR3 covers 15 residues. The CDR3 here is CASSQGGQPLYEQYF. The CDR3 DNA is TGCGCCAGCAGCCAAGGAGGACAGCCCCTCTACGAGCAGTACTTC.

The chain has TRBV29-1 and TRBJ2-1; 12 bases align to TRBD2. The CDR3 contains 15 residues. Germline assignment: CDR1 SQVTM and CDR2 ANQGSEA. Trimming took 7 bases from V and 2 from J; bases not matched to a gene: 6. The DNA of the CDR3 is TGCAGCGGGGCTAGCGGGAGGGCGGCCTACAATGAGCAGTTCTTC. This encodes CSGASGRAAYNEQFF.

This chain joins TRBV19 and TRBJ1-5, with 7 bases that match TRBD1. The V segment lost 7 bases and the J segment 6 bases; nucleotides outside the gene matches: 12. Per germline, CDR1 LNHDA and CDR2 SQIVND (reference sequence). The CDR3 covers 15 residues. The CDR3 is CASNPLGQGGQPQHF. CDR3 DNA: TGTGCCAGTAATCCCCTGGGCCAGGGGGGTCAGCCCCAGCATTTT.

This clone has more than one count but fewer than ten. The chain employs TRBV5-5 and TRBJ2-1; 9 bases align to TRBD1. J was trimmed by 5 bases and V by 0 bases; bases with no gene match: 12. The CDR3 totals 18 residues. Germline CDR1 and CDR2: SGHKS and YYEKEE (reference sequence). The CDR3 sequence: CASSLACHGTGQDNEQFF. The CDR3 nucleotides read TGTGCCAGCAGCTTGGCCTGTCATGGGACAGGGCAGGACAATGAGCAGTTCTTC.

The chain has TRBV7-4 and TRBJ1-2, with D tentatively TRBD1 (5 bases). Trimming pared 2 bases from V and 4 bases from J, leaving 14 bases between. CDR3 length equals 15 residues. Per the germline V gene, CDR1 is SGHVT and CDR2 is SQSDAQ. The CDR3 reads CASSLQGRGRYGYTF. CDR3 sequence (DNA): TGTGCCAGCAGCTTACAGGGTCGAGGACGCTATGGCTACACCTTC.

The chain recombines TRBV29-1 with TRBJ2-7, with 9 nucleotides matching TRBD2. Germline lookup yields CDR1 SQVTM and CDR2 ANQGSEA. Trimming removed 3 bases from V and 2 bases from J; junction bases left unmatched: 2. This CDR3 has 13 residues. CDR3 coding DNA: TGCAGCGTTGAGTCTAGCGGGACCTACGAGCAGTACTTC. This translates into CSVESSGTYEQYF.

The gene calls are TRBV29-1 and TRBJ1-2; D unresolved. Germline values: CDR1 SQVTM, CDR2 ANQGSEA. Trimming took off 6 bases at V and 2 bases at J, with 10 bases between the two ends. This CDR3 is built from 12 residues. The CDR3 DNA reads TGCAGCGTCCCTTCCCGGAACTATGGCTACACCTTC. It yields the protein CSVPSRNYGYTF.

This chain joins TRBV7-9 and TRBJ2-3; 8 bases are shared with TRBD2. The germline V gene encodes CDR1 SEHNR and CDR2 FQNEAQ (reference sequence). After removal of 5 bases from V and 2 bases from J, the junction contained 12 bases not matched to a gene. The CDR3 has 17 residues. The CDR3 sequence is CASSGGLVDRPTDTQYF. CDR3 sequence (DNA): TGTGCCAGCAGCGGGGGACTAGTCGACCGACCCACAGATACGCAGTATTTT. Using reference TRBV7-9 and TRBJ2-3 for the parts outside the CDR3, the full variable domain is DTGVSQNPRHKITKRGQNVTFRCDPISEHNRLYWYRQTLGQGPEFLTYFQNEAQLEKSRLLSDRFSAERPKGSFSTLEIQRTEQGDSAMYLCASSGGLVDRPTDTQYFGPGTRLTVL.

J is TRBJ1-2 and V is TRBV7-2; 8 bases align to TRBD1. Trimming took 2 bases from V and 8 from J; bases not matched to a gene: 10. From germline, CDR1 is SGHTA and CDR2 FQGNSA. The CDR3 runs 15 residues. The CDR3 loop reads CASSLRDRRARGYTF. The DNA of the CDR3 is TGTGCCAGCAGCTTACGGGACAGGCGAGCCCGGGGCTACACCTTC.

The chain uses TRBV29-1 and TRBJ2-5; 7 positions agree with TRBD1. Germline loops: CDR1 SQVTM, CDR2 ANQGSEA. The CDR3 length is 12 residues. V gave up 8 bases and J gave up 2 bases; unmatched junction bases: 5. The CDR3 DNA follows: TGCAGCTTATCGGGACAGCAAGAGACCCAGTACTTC. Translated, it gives CSLSGQQETQYF.

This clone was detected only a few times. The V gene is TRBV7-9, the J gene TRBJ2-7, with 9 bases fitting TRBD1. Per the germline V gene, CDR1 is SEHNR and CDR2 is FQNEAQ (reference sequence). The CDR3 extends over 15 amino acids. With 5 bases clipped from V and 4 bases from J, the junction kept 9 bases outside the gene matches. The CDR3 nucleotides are TGTGCCAGCAGCCCGACGACAGGGGGATCGTACGAGCAGTACTTC. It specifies CASSPTTGGSYEQYF.

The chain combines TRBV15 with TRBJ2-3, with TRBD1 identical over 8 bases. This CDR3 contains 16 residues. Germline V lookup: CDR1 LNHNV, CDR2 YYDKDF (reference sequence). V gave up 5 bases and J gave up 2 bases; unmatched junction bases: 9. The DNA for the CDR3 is TGTGCCACCAGCCCGGAGGACAGGGAACTCACAGATACGCAGTATTTT. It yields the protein CATSPEDRELTDTQYF.